A single sample is the source of the 26 T cell receptor beta chains below, sequenced in a study of T cell repertoires in MIS-A myocarditis. Generated by immunoSEQ multiplex PCR, the TCRdb table keeps only in-frame clones and is missing some. This table has over 9,000 clones, roughly 84% appearing once. Specimen: right ventricle heart tissue obtained at autopsy. Source of these receptors: a man between 18 and 35 years old with fulminant myocarditis from multisystem inflammatory syndrome in adults (MIS-A) after COVID-19.

In DNA form, the CDR3 reads TGTGCCAGCAGCCAACTAGCGGGAGTCGAGAGTATTATCACCGGGGAGCTGTTTTTT. This translates into CASSQLAGVESIITGELFF. The chain employs TRBV9 and TRBJ2-2; 11 positions match TRBD2. J lost 4 bases, V lost 4 bases, and 15 bases had no gene match. CDR3 length equals 19 residues. Germline CDR1 SGDLS, CDR2 YYNGEE.

CDR3: CASSLTGTGGEQYF. The CDR3 bases are TGTGCCAGCAGCTTAACCGGGACAGGGGGCGAGCAGTACTTC. The chain is built from TRBV7-2 and TRBJ2-7; 11 bases line up with TRBD1. V gave up 2 bases and J gave up 6 bases; unmatched junction bases: 3. The CDR3 is 14 residues long. Germline V gene sequence: CDR1 SGHTA, CDR2 FQGNSA.

The V and J genes are TRBV5-6 and TRBJ2-5; no definite D call. Germline values: CDR1 SGHDT, CDR2 YYEEEE. The CDR3 has 13 amino acids. Trimming left V 1 base short and J 7 bases short, with 11 bases between. The CDR3 loop reads CASSLSAGVTQYF. The CDR3 DNA sequence: TGTGCCAGCAGCTTGAGTGCTGGGGTGACCCAGTACTTC.

The chain combines TRBV5-8 with TRBJ1-3; D gene uncertain. CDR1 is SGHTS and CDR2 is YDEGEE in the germline V gene. Between the trimmed V and J ends, which lost 4 bases and 4 bases, there was a span of 12 bases. This CDR3 spans 14 amino acids. The CDR3 DNA follows: TGTGCCAGCAGCGCTAGCGTCGGGGGAAACACCATATATTTT. It is translated as CASSASVGGNTIYF.

The chain has TRBV5-1 and TRBJ1-1; weak D call: TRBD1 (6 bases). CDR1 and CDR2 from the germline V gene are SGHRS and YFSETQ. The V end was cut by 0 bases, the J end by 4 bases, with 13 bases between. The CDR3 contains 15 residues. The CDR3 spells CASSLDRDRSTEAFF. In DNA form, the CDR3 reads TGCGCCAGCAGCTTGGACAGGGATCGGAGCACTGAAGCTTTCTTT. Filled out from reference TRBV5-1 and TRBJ1-1, the complete variable domain reads KAGVTQTPRYLIKTRGQQVTLSCSPISGHRSVSWYQQTPGQGLQFLFEYFSETQRNKGNFPGRFSGRQFSNSRSEMNVSTLELGDSALYLCASSLDRDRSTEAFFGQGTRLTVV.

This chain joins TRBV9 and TRBJ1-5; 7 bases match TRBD1. Trimming cost V 2 bases and J 6 bases; bases outside gene matches: 8. CDR3 length: 15 amino acids. Germline V gene data show CDR1 as SGDLS and CDR2 as YYNGEE. CDR3 loop: CASSVSTGVAQPQHF. In DNA form, the CDR3 reads TGTGCCAGCAGCGTGAGTACAGGGGTTGCTCAGCCCCAGCATTTT.

The rearrangement links TRBV6-1 to TRBJ1-5; no clear D. V dropped 3 bases and J dropped 7 bases, with 10 bases sitting between them. There are 13 residues in the CDR3. Per germline, CDR1 MNHNS and CDR2 SASEGT. The CDR3 here is CASSDQKNQPQHF. CDR3 coding DNA: TGTGCCAGCAGTGATCAGAAGAACCAGCCCCAGCATTTT.

This clone was counted a single time. J is TRBJ1-2 and V is TRBV9, with 8 bases fitting TRBD1. J gave up 6 bases and V 4 bases, and 11 bases lay outside the gene matches. CDR1 and CDR2 from the germline V gene are SGDLS and YYNGEE. This CDR3 comprises 15 residues. CDR3 DNA: TGTGCCAGCAGCCCCCTGGGATCGGACAGGGATGGCTACACCTTC. Its translation is CASSPLGSDRDGYTF.

The rearrangement joins TRBV18 to TRBJ2-1, with unresolved D. There are 12 residues in the CDR3. Trimming took off 3 bases at V and 8 bases at J, with 8 bases between the two ends. The germline CDR1 and CDR2 sequences are KGHSH and LQKENI. The CDR3 DNA is TGTGCCAGCTCACCTCCCGGTGATGAGCAGTTCTTC. It specifies CASSPPGDEQFF.

The rearrangement uses TRBV30 and TRBJ1-1; maybe TRBD1 (6 bases). The CDR3 totals 14 residues. The germline gives CDR1 GTSNPN, CDR2 SVGIG (reference sequence). The germline V and J ends were trimmed by 0 bases and 6 bases, with 14 bases remaining between them. The CDR3 bases are TGTGCCTGGAGTGTCGGGGGGGCCGCCCCTGAAGCTTTCTTT. It is translated as CAWSVGGAAPEAFF.

This clone has just a few counts. The chain links TRBV2 to TRBJ2-5; D is unresolved. V was shortened by 6 bases and J by 5 bases, with 10 bases between the two germline ends. The length of the CDR3 is 12 residues. The germline gives CDR1 SNHLY, CDR2 FYNNEI. CDR3 residues: CASSSNVETQYF. CDR3 in DNA: TGTGCCAGCAGCTCGAATGTGGAGACCCAGTACTTC.

This chain uses TRBV6-5 with TRBJ2-5; D not resolved. The germline V and J ends were trimmed by 5 bases and 3 bases, with 16 bases remaining between them. Germline CDR1 and CDR2: MNHEY and SVGAGI. The CDR3 is 15 residues long. CDR3 amino acids: CASSPQGRTEETQYF. In DNA, the CDR3 is TGTGCCAGCAGTCCCCAAGGCAGGACGGAAGAGACCCAGTACTTC.

This chain uses TRBV3-1 (or the pseudogene TRBV3-2) with TRBJ2-3; D is undetermined. V lost 3 bases and J lost 0, with 10 bases in between. Per germline, CDR1 LGHDT and CDR2 YNNKEL (reference sequence). The CDR3 consists of 15 residues. The chain's CDR3 is CASSQMTPSTDTQYF. In DNA, the CDR3 is TGTGCCAGCAGCCAGATGACTCCTAGCACAGATACGCAGTATTTT.

This clone appeared a few times. The genes are TRBV19 and TRBJ1-1; D uncertain. Deletions cut 1 base from V and 8 bases from J, with 8 bases between. CDR1 is LNHDA, CDR2 SQIVND, per germline (reference sequence). This CDR3 contains 12 residues. For the CDR3, the DNA is TGTGCCAGTAGTATAGGGCTAGGAGAAGCTTTCTTT. Translating gives CASSIGLGEAFF.

The V call is TRBV10-3, the J call TRBJ1-2, with a tentative D call TRBD1 (5 bases). Germline CDR1 reads ENHRY; CDR2 reads SYGVKD. CDR3 size: 16 residues. The V gene lost 0 bases and the J gene lost 5 bases, with 16 bases spanning the gap. The CDR3 DNA reads as TGTGCCATCAGTGAGTCGGGTAGCCAGGGAGGGTATGGCTACACCTTC. It specifies CAISESGSQGGYGYTF.

J is TRBJ1-1 and V is TRBV18, with a tentative D call TRBD1 (5 bases). In germline, CDR1 is KGHSH, CDR2 LQKENI. This CDR3 is 15 amino acids long. The V and J ends lost 2 bases and 1 base respectively, with 11 bases between them. In nucleotides, the CDR3 is TGTGCCAGCTCACCAACATGGGGGACGAACACTGAAGCTTTCTTT. Protein: CASSPTWGTNTEAFF.

The rearrangement uses TRBV2 and TRBJ2-3; D uncertain. V shed 11 bases and J shed 4 bases, with 19 bases lying between them. This CDR3 contains 14 residues. The germline V gene has CDR1 SNHLY and CDR2 FYNNEI. The CDR3 loop reads CAGNRDTVSDTQYF. DNA for the CDR3: TGTGCCGGGAACAGAGATACAGTTTCAGATACGCAGTATTTT.

The V gene is TRBV12-2, the J gene TRBJ1-4; the table's D call, TRBD1, was not checked against the DNA. TRBV12-2 is flagged as a pseudogene. The CDR3 covers 16 residues. For the CDR3, the DNA is TGTGCAAGTCGCTTACCACAAGGACATCAGGATGAAAAACTGTTTTTT. Its translation: CASRLPQGHQDEKLFF.

The chain couples TRBV5-1 to TRBJ1-6; D is unclear. CDR3 length: 14 amino acids. Germline V gene sequence: CDR1 SGHRS, CDR2 YFSETQ. V lost 6 bases to trimming and J lost 8 bases, with 15 bases between them. The CDR3, as DNA: TGCGCCAGCAAAAACGAAAGGGTTGATTCACCCCTCCACTTT. It yields the protein CASKNERVDSPLHF.

The chain recombines TRBV5-1 with TRBJ2-7, with 7 bases identical to TRBD1. J gave up 0 bases and V 3 bases, and 9 bases lay outside the gene matches. The CDR3 runs to 16 residues. Germline V CDR1 and CDR2: SGHRS, YFSETQ. The CDR3 here is CASSWPTGQSSYEQYF. In nucleotides, the CDR3 is TGCGCCAGCAGCTGGCCGACAGGGCAAAGCTCCTACGAGCAGTACTTC.

The chain links TRBV9 to TRBJ2-3, with 10 nucleotides matching TRBD2. This CDR3 spans 15 amino acids. CDR1 is SGDLS and CDR2 is YYNGEE in the germline V gene. V was pared by 3 bases and J by 4 bases, with 5 bases of the junction left unmatched. The CDR3 nucleotides read TGTGCCAGCAGCGCAACCGGGACTAGCGCAGATACGCAGTATTTT. It specifies CASSATGTSADTQYF.

The chain carries TRBV6-6 and TRBJ1-5; possibly TRBD1 for D (5 bases). The length of the CDR3 is 12 residues. Germline V gene lookup returns CDR1 MNHNY and CDR2 SVGAGI (reference sequence). Trimming pared 6 bases from V and 5 bases from J, leaving 8 bases between. In DNA, the CDR3 is TGTGCCAGCAGCCCCAGGGATCAGCCCCAGCATTTT. Its protein is CASSPRDQPQHF.

This chain joins TRBV4-3 and TRBJ2-7; the match to TRBD1 covers 7 bases. CDR1 and CDR2 (germline): LGHNA, YSLEER. This CDR3 has 14 residues. V lost 1 base, J lost 3 bases, and 3 bases stayed unmatched. The CDR3 spells CASSQGTGFYEQYF. CDR3 sequence (DNA): TGCGCCAGCAGCCAAGGGACAGGCTTCTACGAGCAGTACTTC.

The chain uses TRBV2 and TRBJ2-2; perhaps D is TRBD1 or TRBD2 (5 bases each). Germline loops: CDR1 SNHLY, CDR2 FYNNEI. V lost 4 bases, J lost 3 bases, and 18 bases lay in between. The CDR3 sequence is 17 residues long. The CDR3 protein is CASSASGTRDDTGELFF. In nucleotides, the CDR3 is TGTGCCAGCAGTGCTTCCGGGACCCGGGACGACACCGGGGAGCTGTTTTTT. Full variable domain (rest looked up from reference TRBV2 and TRBJ2-2): EPEVTQTPSHQVTQMGQEVILRCVPISNHLYFYWYRQILGQKVEFLVSFYNNEISEKSEIFDDQFSVERPDGSNFTLKIRSTKLEDSAMYFCASSASGTRDDTGELFFGEGSRLTVL.

This chain links TRBV2 with TRBJ1-1; D call uncertain. Trimming cost V 2 bases and J 4 bases, with 11 bases left between them. CDR1 and CDR2 (germline): SNHLY, FYNNEI. This CDR3 has 14 amino acids. The CDR3 region is CASSESTWGTEAFF. Written as DNA, the CDR3 is TGTGCCAGCAGTGAAAGTACCTGGGGCACTGAAGCTTTCTTT.

The J gene is TRBJ1-2, the V gene TRBV5-1, with 10 bases matching TRBD1. In germline, CDR1 is SGHRS, CDR2 YFSETQ. This CDR3 is built from 17 residues. V lost 0 bases and J lost 0; bases outside the gene matches: 5. CDR3 DNA sequence: TGCGCCAGCAGCTTGGGACAGGGGGCTGAAGCTAACTATGGCTACACCTTC. It yields the protein CASSLGQGAEANYGYTF.